This T cell receptor (beta chain) came from a study of beta chain features in type 1 diabetes. Whole-study findings and limits: Overrepresentation of cells with high TCR expression could result from cDNA sequencing. Type 1 diabetes patients had TCRB CDR3s that were shorter (moderately but significantly so) in all four CD4+ subsets.

Turning to this clone: Its antigen is not known.

Germline V gives CDR1 GTSNPN, CDR2 SVGIG (reference sequence). The V and J ends lost 4 bases and 4 bases respectively, with 19 bases between them. The CDR3 has 15 residues. Of the isolated RNA, all was reverse transcribed, and so the sequenced material was expressed TCRB transcripts. This table comes from immunoSEQ multiplex PCR, and its TCRdb copy is limited to in-frame clones, with some not included. The data hold roughly 300,000 clones, with 9.3% observed a single time. This chain links TRBV30 with TRBJ1-1; tentative D call: TRBD1 (5 bases). Sequencing was carried out using central memory CD4+ T cells from blood. This sequence was found in a young man with type 1 diabetes. Here the CDR3 reads CAWILSSSGGTEAFF. The CDR3 nucleotides are TGTGCCTGGATCCTCTCCAGTTCCGGGGGCACTGAAGCTTTCTTT.